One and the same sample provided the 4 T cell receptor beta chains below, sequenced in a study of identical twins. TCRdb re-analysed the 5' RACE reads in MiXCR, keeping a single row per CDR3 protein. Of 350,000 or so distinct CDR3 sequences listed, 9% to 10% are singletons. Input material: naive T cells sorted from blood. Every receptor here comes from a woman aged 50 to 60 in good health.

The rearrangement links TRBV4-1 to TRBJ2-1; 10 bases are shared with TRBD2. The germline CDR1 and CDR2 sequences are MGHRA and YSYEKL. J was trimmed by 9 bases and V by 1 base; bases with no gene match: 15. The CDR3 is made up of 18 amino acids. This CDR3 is CASSQGGGASGRAGEQFF. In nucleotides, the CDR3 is TGCGCCAGCAGCCAAGGGGGCGGGGCTAGCGGGAGAGCGGGTGAGCAGTTCTTC.

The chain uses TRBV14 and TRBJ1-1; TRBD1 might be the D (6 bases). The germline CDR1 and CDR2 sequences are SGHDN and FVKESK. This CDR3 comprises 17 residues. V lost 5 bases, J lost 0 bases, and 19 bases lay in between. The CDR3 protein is CASSLGQGLGMNTEAFF. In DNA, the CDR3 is TGTGCCAGCAGCTTGGGGCAGGGGTTGGGGATGAACACTGAAGCTTTCTTT.

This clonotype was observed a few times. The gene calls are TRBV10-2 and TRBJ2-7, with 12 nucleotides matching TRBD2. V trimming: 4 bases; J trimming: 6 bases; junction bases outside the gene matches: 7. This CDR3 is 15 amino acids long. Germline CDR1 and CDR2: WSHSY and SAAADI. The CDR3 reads CASSGGLAGRGEQYV. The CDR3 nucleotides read TGCGCCAGCAGTGGAGGACTAGCGGGAAGAGGCGAGCAGTACGTC.

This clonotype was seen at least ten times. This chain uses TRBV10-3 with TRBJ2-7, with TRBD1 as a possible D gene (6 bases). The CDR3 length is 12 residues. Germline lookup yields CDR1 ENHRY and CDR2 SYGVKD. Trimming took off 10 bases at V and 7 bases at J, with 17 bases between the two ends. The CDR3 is CATGQSLGEQYF. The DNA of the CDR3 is TGTGCCACAGGACAGTCCCTAGGAGAGCAGTACTTC.